The sequence of this TCR beta chain was determined in a study of T cell responses to AZD1222 COVID-19 vaccine. Findings and caveats of the study: At baseline, just a handful of AZD1222 recipients tested seropositive. Spike as a whole was targeted by vaccine-associated CD4 TCRs, dominant at 160-218 and 743-854.

In this sample, this clone turned up once. Its antigen is still unknown. V dropped 2 bases and J dropped 3 bases, with 14 bases sitting between them. The length of the CDR3 is 16 residues. From germline, CDR1 is SGHRS and CDR2 YFSETQ. Clones were read by immunoSEQ multiplex PCR, and TCRdb kept only the in-frame ones, dropping some. Of roughly 100,000 clones listed, 88% are singletons. The specimen comprised peripheral blood, sampled on day 0 of AZD1222 vaccination. The source of this sequence is an adult in good health. The gene calls are TRBV5-1 and TRBJ1-4, with a possible D match to TRBD1 (6 bases). The CDR3 sequence is CASSFTGMGSNEKLFF. For the CDR3, the DNA is TGCGCCAGCAGCTTTACAGGGATGGGGTCTAATGAAAAACTGTTTTTT.